This T cell receptor (beta chain) was captured by sequencing in a study of regulatory T cells in long-lasting Graves disease. Study context: Graves' patients, diagnosed recently, had received antithyroid drugs under 3 months.

General observations from the study: Limited samples may have lowered accuracy.

For TCR beta, libraries came from iRepertoire HTBI primers and Arm-PCR of CDR3 regions. Original data processing: Across all samples, more than 60 TRBV segments and around 14 TRBJ segments were identified. TCRdb reprocessed the multiplex PCR reads via MiXCR and lists one record per CDR3 protein. V and J calls and clone size were set by TCRdb, not the authors. This sample has some 460,000 distinct CDR3 sequences; about 17% occur once, and the top ten carry 9% to 15%. The sample holds many counts of this clonotype. The target antigen is unknown. This CDR3 region has 16 residues. Deletions cut 4 bases from V and 3 bases from J, with 15 bases between. Germline loops: CDR1 SGHAT, CDR2 FQNNGV. The time point is: newly diagnosed GD, antithyroid drugs for less than 3 months. Researchers made the TCR library from RNA that was extracted from PBMCs. The data also belong to a second study, concerning T cells in Graves' hyperthyroidism and ophthalmopathy. From that second work: Ophthalmopathy and stable hyperthyroidism were separated by a 13 V-J model.

The chain combines TRBV11-2 with TRBJ1-4; unclear D gene. The TCR was taken from a man in his forties with Graves disease. Sequenced material: peripheral blood mononuclear cells (PBMCs), taken at new diagnosis, from a patient treated with antithyroid drugs. CDR3 amino acids: CASSSLLSESNEKLFF. CDR3 DNA: TGTGCCAGCAGCTCCCTACTGTCAGAATCTAATGAAAAACTGTTTTTT.